This TCR beta chain is drawn from a study of blood T cell repertoires in COVID-19. On the study more broadly: PBMCs, B-cell-depleted T cells, or T cells provided the cDNA or gDNA that made up the material.

The data were produced by immunoSEQ multiplex PCR, yet TCRdb's version contains in-frame clones alone and is incomplete. This sample has some 42,000 clones, with 80% to 90% found just once. Sequenced sample: peripheral blood. The sequence derives from a man aged 25 to 40 with active or convalescent COVID-19.

The CDR3 DNA reads as TGTGCCAGCTCAGCGGGGACAGGGATGAACACTGAAGCTTTCTTT. Protein product: CASSAGTGMNTEAFF. The chain employs TRBV18 and TRBJ1-1; 9 positions agree with TRBD1. The CDR3 is 15 amino acids. The V gene's germline CDR1 is KGHSH and CDR2 LQKENI. J was trimmed by 0 bases and V by 5 bases; bases with no gene match: 4. The full variable domain, rest sourced from reference TRBV18 and TRBJ1-1, is NAGVMQNPRHLVRRRGQEARLRCSPMKGHSHVYWYRQLPEEGLKFMVYLQKENIIDESGMPKERFSAEFPKEGPSILRIQQVVRGDSAAYFCASSAGTGMNTEAFFGQGTRLTVV.